The text below deals with one T cell receptor (beta chain). The data originate from a study of T cell changes during pregnancy in multiple sclerosis. Sequencing used immunoSEQ multiplex PCR; TCRdb keeps in-frame clones, though not all of them. The table shows 75,000 to 95,000 clones, with 75% to 95% occurring only once. Trimming stripped 2 bases from V and 5 bases from J, with 5 bases between. Germline CDR1 is SGHTA and CDR2 is FQGNSA. The CDR3 sequence is 12 residues long. The rearrangement joins TRBV7-2 to TRBJ2-3; D call uncertain. The material was peripheral blood, obtained in the first trimester of pregnancy. This TCR was recovered from a female donor in good health, enrolled as a control in a pregnancy study. CDR3 protein: CASSLFVDTQYF. CDR3 nucleotides: TGTGCCAGCAGCTTATTCGTAGATACGCAGTATTTT.